The 7 T cell receptor beta chains reported below all come from one sample, sequenced in a study of blood T cell repertoires in COVID-19. Sequencing used immunoSEQ multiplex PCR; TCRdb keeps in-frame clones, though not all of them. The data show 250,000 to 300,000 clones, with 86% seen just once and 3.6% held by the top ten. Sequenced input: peripheral blood. Receptors originate from a man aged 18 to 35 with active or convalescent COVID-19.

The chain uses TRBV5-4 and TRBJ1-2, with D unclear. V dropped 4 bases and J dropped 10 bases, with 14 bases sitting between them. Germline CDR1 and CDR2: SGHNT and YYREEE (reference sequence). The CDR3 is 12 residues long. CDR3 residues: CASSGVVSDYTF. Here the CDR3 DNA reads TGTGCCAGCAGCGGAGTGGTATCTGACTACACCTTC.

About this clone itself: Other nucleotide sequences from this sample produce the same CDR3. This chain connects TRBV18 to TRBJ2-5; D unresolved. This CDR3 region has 13 residues. V was pared by 3 bases and J by 1 base, with 6 bases between. The V gene's germline CDR1 is KGHSH and CDR2 LQKENI. The chain's CDR3 is CASSPGSQETQYF. The CDR3 DNA reads as TGTGCCAGCTCACCGGGCAGCCAAGAGACCCAGTACTTC.

The V gene is TRBV9, the J gene TRBJ2-5; TRBD2 agrees at 9 bases. V was clipped by 3 bases and J by 3 bases; unmatched bases: 9. The V gene's germline CDR1 is SGDLS and CDR2 YYNGEE. The CDR3 totals 16 residues. The CDR3 region is CASSDRGLAGKETQYF. CDR3 in DNA: TGTGCCAGCAGCGACCGGGGACTAGCCGGAAAAGAGACCCAGTACTTC.

The V call is TRBV5-1, the J call TRBJ2-7; 10 bases align to TRBD1. Germline trimming cut 2 bases from V and 1 base from J; bases unmatched to any gene: 3. In germline, CDR1 is SGHRS, CDR2 YFSETQ. CDR3 length: 15 residues. CDR3 sequence reads: CASSFGTGVSYEQYF. In DNA form, the CDR3 reads TGCGCCAGCAGCTTCGGGACAGGGGTTTCCTACGAGCAGTACTTC.

This chain joins TRBV27 and TRBJ1-2; 10 bases align to TRBD1. The CDR3 extends over 14 amino acids. Per germline, CDR1 MNHEY and CDR2 SMNVEV (reference sequence). The J segment lost 4 bases and the V segment lost 5 bases, leaving 4 bases of the junction unmatched. DNA of the CDR3: TGTGCCAGCAGTAAAAGGACAGGGGGCTATGGCTACACCTTC. Translated, it gives CASSKRTGGYGYTF.

In its sample, this clone was seen a few times. V and J are TRBV7-3 and TRBJ1-2, with D unclear. The CDR3 contains 15 residues. Germline V lookup: CDR1 SGHTA, CDR2 FQGTGA. V was clipped by 5 bases and J by 4 bases, with 17 bases between them. As DNA, the CDR3 is TGTGCCAGCAGCGCTCAACCGGGAACACTCTATGGCTACACCTTC. Translating it yields CASSAQPGTLYGYTF.

This clone was picked up a small number of times. The rearrangement joins TRBV14 to TRBJ2-2; D perhaps matches TRBD1 (6 bases). Germline values: CDR1 SGHDN, CDR2 FVKESK. The CDR3 consists of 16 residues. Trimming shortened V by 2 bases and J by 3 bases, and 13 bases separated the two germline ends. The CDR3, as DNA: TGTGCCAGCAGCCAAAGGCTCGCAGGGGACACCGGGGAGCTGTTTTTT. Residues: CASSQRLAGDTGELFF. Supplemented by reference TRBV14 and TRBJ2-2, the full variable domain reads EAGVTQFPSHSVIEKGQTVTLRCDPISGHDNLYWYRRVMGKEIKFLLHFVKESKQDESGMPNNRFLAERTGGTYSTLKVQPAELEDSGVYFCASSQRLAGDTGELFFGEGSRLTVL.